A single sample is the source of the 21 T cell receptor beta chains below, sequenced in a study of blood T cell repertoires in COVID-19. The table came from immunoSEQ multiplex PCR; TCRdb's copy has only in-frame clones and leaves some out. The top ten clones hold more than 15% of a sample with about 69,000 clones, around 86% of them seen once. The specimen was peripheral blood. These receptors came from a man between 35 and 55 years old with COVID-19, enrolled during active disease.

The chain recombines TRBV24-1 with TRBJ2-2; TRBD2 is a possible D gene (7 bases). CDR1 KGHDR and CDR2 SFDVKD come from the germline V gene. This CDR3 has 15 amino acids. V lost 10 bases and J 4 bases, leaving 18 bases between the germline ends. CDR3 protein: CATQERGASTGELFF. CDR3 nucleotide sequence: TGTGCCACTCAAGAACGGGGGGCAAGCACCGGGGAGCTGTTTTTT.

This rearrangement joins TRBV2 to TRBJ2-2, with D possibly being TRBD1 (6 bases). CDR3 length equals 14 residues. The germline V gene has CDR1 SNHLY and CDR2 FYNNEI. Trimming removed 6 bases at V and 4 bases at J, with 12 bases between. For the CDR3, the DNA is TGTGCCAGCAGCTCCGGACAGACCACCGGGGAGCTGTTTTTT. Translating gives CASSSGQTTGELFF.

The rearrangement uses TRBV7-9 and TRBJ1-4, with 7 bases fitting TRBD1. The length of the CDR3 is 14 residues. Germline trimming cut 5 bases from V and 7 bases from J; bases unmatched to any gene: 7. Germline CDR1 is SEHNR and CDR2 is FQNEAQ (reference sequence). CDR3 residues: CASSPGGLAEKLFF. CDR3 nucleotide sequence: TGTGCCAGCAGCCCAGGGGGGTTAGCTGAAAAACTGTTTTTT.

The gene calls are TRBV30 and TRBJ1-1, with no clear D. V was cut by 3 bases and J by 1 base, with 12 bases left in between. This CDR3 is 14 amino acids long. Germline-derived CDR1 and CDR2 are GTSNPN and SVGIG (reference sequence). The CDR3 region is CAWSGVRTNTEAFF. The DNA of the CDR3 is TGTGCCTGGAGCGGGGTTAGGACGAACACTGAAGCTTTCTTT.

This chain uses TRBV7-9 with TRBJ2-5, with 8 bases aligning to TRBD1. The germline V gene has CDR1 SEHNR and CDR2 FQNEAQ (reference sequence). V shed 9 bases, J shed 3 bases, and the junction held 3 bases outside the gene matches. There are 12 residues in the CDR3. The CDR3 sequence is CASLQGEETQYF. The CDR3 coding sequence is TGTGCCAGTTTACAGGGGGAAGAGACCCAGTACTTC.

The count of this clone is one. For the CDR3, the DNA is TGTGCCAGCAGCGTAGGGCCCTTAGCGGGGGTGACAGATACGCAGTATTTT. Protein: CASSVGPLAGVTDTQYF. The chain combines TRBV9 with TRBJ2-3; TRBD2 matches 9 bases. V lost 0 bases to trimming and J lost 3 bases; unmatched junction nucleotides: 8. CDR3 length: 17 amino acids. CDR1 is SGDLS, CDR2 YYNGEE, per germline.

The chain has TRBV21-1 and TRBJ2-3; the table's D gene call, TRBD1, was not cross checked with the DNA. TRBV21-1 is a recognized pseudogene. This CDR3 spans 16 amino acids. The CDR3: CASSTRQGRGADTQYF. CDR3 coding DNA: TGTGCCAGCAGCACGCGACAGGGGAGGGGCGCAGATACGCAGTATTTT.

The chain employs TRBV19 and TRBJ2-5; D perhaps matches TRBD1 (6 bases). CDR1 LNHDA and CDR2 SQIVND come from the germline V gene (reference sequence). Trimming removed 4 bases from V and 1 base from J, with 16 bases in between. The CDR3 runs to 16 residues. The DNA for the CDR3 is TGTGCCAGTAGTAGAGGGGGTGTGGGGGCCCAAGAGACCCAGTACTTC. This codes for CASSRGGVGAQETQYF. Supplemented by reference TRBV19 and TRBJ2-5, the full variable domain reads DGGITQSPKYLFRKEGQNVTLSCEQNLNHDAMYWYRQDPGQGLRLIYYSQIVNDFQKGDIAEGYSVSREKKESFPLTVTSAQKNPTAFYLCASSRGGVGAQETQYFGPGTRLLVL.

In nucleotides, the CDR3 is TGCGCCAGCAGCTTGACTACACCTAGCACAGATACGCAGTATTTT. Translation: CASSLTTPSTDTQYF. The genes are TRBV5-1 and TRBJ2-3; D not resolved. CDR3 size: 15 residues. Germline-derived CDR1 and CDR2 are SGHRS and YFSETQ. The germline V and J ends were trimmed by 1 base and 0 bases, with 9 bases remaining between them.

The chain recombines TRBV28 with TRBJ2-3, with D perhaps TRBD1 (7 bases). The CDR3 is 13 amino acids. Trimming cost V 4 bases and J 7 bases, with 12 bases left between them. The germline CDR1 and CDR2 sequences are MDHEN and SYDVKM. CDR3 residues: CASSSGGRNTQYF. The CDR3 DNA sequence: TGTGCCAGCAGTTCAGGGGGGAGGAATACGCAGTATTTT.

The rearrangement joins TRBV5-5 to TRBJ1-1, with D unresolved. V was cut by 0 bases and J by 3 bases, with 9 bases left in between. Germline-derived CDR1 and CDR2 are SGHKS and YYEKEE (reference sequence). The CDR3 runs to 14 residues. CDR3 region: CASSLGPRDTEAFF. The CDR3 DNA reads as TGTGCCAGCAGCTTGGGGCCGCGGGACACTGAAGCTTTCTTT. Full variable domain (rest looked up from reference TRBV5-5 and TRBJ1-1): DAGVTQSPTHLIKTRGQQVTLRCSPISGHKSVSWYQQVLGQGPQFIFQYYEKEERGRGNFPDRFSARQFPNYSSELNVNALLLGDSALYLCASSLGPRDTEAFFGQGTRLTVV.

This chain connects TRBV6-2 or TRBV6-3 to TRBJ2-2, with 8 bases matching TRBD2. The germline V gene has CDR1 MNHEY and CDR2 SVGEGT. The V segment lost 6 bases and the J segment 4 bases; nucleotides outside the gene matches: 7. CDR3 length: 15 residues. The CDR3 protein is CASSLAGFSTGELFF. The CDR3, as DNA: TGTGCCAGCAGCTTAGCGGGGTTCTCCACCGGGGAGCTGTTTTTT.

The chain uses TRBV5-1 and TRBJ2-7; TRBD1 might be the D (5 bases). The germline V and J ends were trimmed by 2 bases and 3 bases, with 12 bases remaining between them. Germline lookup yields CDR1 SGHRS and CDR2 YFSETQ. The CDR3 contains 14 residues. The CDR3 coding sequence is TGCGCCAGCAGCTTAGACGCCCAGGGCTACGAGCAGTACTTC. This encodes CASSLDAQGYEQYF.

This chain uses TRBV25-1 with TRBJ2-7; no clear D gene. The germline V gene encodes CDR1 MGHDK and CDR2 SYGVNS. The CDR3 has 11 residues. Between the trimmed V and J ends, which lost 6 bases and 2 bases, there was a span of 5 bases. CDR3 in amino acids: CASSHTYEQYF. CDR3 nucleotides: TGTGCCAGCAGCCACACCTACGAGCAGTACTTC.

This chain connects TRBV13 to TRBJ1-1; no clear D gene. Between the trimmed V and J ends, which lost 4 bases and 5 bases, there was a span of 8 bases. This CDR3 contains 12 residues. Looked up from germline, CDR1 is PRHDT and CDR2 is FYEKMQ (reference sequence). Here the CDR3 reads CASSSIFTEAFF. CDR3 DNA: TGTGCCAGCAGCTCTATTTTTACTGAAGCTTTCTTT.

The V gene is TRBV5-1, the J gene TRBJ2-1; D not resolved. The CDR3 runs 12 residues. Trimming removed 1 base from V and 7 bases from J, with 6 bases in between. Per germline, CDR1 SGHRS and CDR2 YFSETQ. CDR3 sequence reads: CASSLTMNEQFF. CDR3 bases: TGCGCCAGCAGCTTGACAATGAATGAGCAGTTCTTC.

The rearrangement uses TRBV6-5 and TRBJ2-7, with a possible D match to TRBD1 (6 bases). Germline V gene lookup returns CDR1 MNHEY and CDR2 SVGAGI. Trimming removed 4 bases from V and 0 bases from J, with 7 bases in between. The CDR3 runs 13 residues. DNA for the CDR3: TGTGCCAGCAGTTCGGACAGCTCCTACGAGCAGTACTTC. This codes for CASSSDSSYEQYF.

The CDR3 spells CSVGELAGYTF. The CDR3 region has the DNA TGCAGCGTTGGCGAGCTCGCGGGCTACACCTTC. The chain has TRBV29-1 and TRBJ1-2; no clear D. This CDR3 has 11 amino acids. Germline V gives CDR1 SQVTM, CDR2 ANQGSEA. The V end lost 4 bases, the J end lost 8 bases, and 11 bases lay between the germline ends.

J is TRBJ2-2 and V is TRBV24-1; D gene unclear. The length of the CDR3 is 12 residues. Germline assignment: CDR1 KGHDR and CDR2 SFDVKD. Trimming shortened V by 7 bases and J by 7 bases, and 9 bases separated the two germline ends. The CDR3 DNA follows: TGTGCCACCAGAGGAGCTTTCGGGGAGCTGTTTTTT. This codes for CATRGAFGELFF.

This clone turned up a few times. The chain joins TRBV6-1 to TRBJ1-4; a weak D match, TRBD1 (5 bases). V gave up 0 bases and J gave up 4 bases, with 9 bases separating them. The CDR3 runs to 15 residues. Germline values: CDR1 MNHNS, CDR2 SASEGT. CDR3 protein: CASSEARGINEKLFF. CDR3 DNA sequence: TGTGCCAGCAGTGAAGCTAGGGGAATTAATGAAAAACTGTTTTTT.

The chain combines TRBV9 with TRBJ1-3, with 9 bases fitting TRBD1. This CDR3 has 14 amino acids. J gave up 5 bases and V 3 bases, and 3 bases lay outside the gene matches. CDR1 and CDR2 (germline): SGDLS, YYNGEE. CDR3 residues: CASSAGQGRNTIYF. The CDR3, as DNA: TGTGCCAGCAGCGCGGGACAGGGTAGAAACACCATATATTTT.